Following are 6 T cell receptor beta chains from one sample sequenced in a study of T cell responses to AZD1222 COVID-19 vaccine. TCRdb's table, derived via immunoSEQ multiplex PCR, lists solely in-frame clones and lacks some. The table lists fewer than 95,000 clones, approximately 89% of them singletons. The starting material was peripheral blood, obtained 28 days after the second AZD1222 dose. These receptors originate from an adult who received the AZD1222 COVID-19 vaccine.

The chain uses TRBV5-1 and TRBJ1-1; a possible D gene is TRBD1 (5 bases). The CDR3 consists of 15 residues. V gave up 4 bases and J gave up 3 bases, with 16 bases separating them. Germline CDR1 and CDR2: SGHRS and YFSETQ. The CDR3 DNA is TGCGCCAGCAGCCCCAGTGGTCCGGGGGACACTGAAGCTTTCTTT. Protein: CASSPSGPGDTEAFF.

The chain's CDR3 is CASSYSGTHYGYTF. CDR3 coding DNA: TGTGCCAGCAGCTATTCCGGGACACACTATGGCTACACCTTC. The V and J genes are TRBV5-5 and TRBJ1-2; possibly TRBD1 for D (6 bases). This CDR3 has 14 amino acids. Germline loops: CDR1 SGHKS, CDR2 YYEKEE (reference sequence). Between the trimmed V and J ends, which lost 3 bases and 3 bases, there was a span of 12 bases.

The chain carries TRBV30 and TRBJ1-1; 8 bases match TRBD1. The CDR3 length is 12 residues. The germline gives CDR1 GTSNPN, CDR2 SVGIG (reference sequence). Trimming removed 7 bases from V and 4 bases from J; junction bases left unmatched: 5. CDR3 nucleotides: TGTGCCTCTCGGACAGGGTTCACTGAAGCTTTCTTT. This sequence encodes CASRTGFTEAFF.

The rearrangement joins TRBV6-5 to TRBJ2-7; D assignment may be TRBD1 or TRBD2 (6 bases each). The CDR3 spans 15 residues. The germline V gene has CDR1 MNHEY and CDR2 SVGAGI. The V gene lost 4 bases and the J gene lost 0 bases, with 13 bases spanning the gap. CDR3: CASSFDGGFSYEQYF. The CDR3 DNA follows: TGTGCCAGCAGTTTTGACGGGGGCTTCTCCTACGAGCAGTACTTC.

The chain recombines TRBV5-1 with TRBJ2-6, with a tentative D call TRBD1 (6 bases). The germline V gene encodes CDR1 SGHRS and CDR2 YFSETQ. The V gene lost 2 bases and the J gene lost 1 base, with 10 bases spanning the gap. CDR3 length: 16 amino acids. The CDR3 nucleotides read TGCGCCAGCAGCTTCTCGCAGGGGTCTGGGGCCAACGTCCTGACTTTC. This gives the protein CASSFSQGSGANVLTF.

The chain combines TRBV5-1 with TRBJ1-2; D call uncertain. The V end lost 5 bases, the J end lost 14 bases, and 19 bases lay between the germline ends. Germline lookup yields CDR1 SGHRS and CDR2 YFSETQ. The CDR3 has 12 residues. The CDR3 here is CASSPMGTANTF. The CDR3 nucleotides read TGCGCCAGCAGTCCCATGGGAACAGCAAATACCTTC.